The clone carrying this T cell receptor beta chain was counted a few times. The antigen remains unidentified. These data come from a study of vaccination effects on CD4 cells after COVID-19. CDR1 is LGHNA, CDR2 YNFKEQ, per germline. The CDR3 is made up of 16 amino acids. J gave up 4 bases and V 3 bases, and 5 bases lay outside the gene matches. Assay: immunoSEQ multiplex PCR; the TCRdb copy retains only in-frame clones and omits some. The sample includes around 46,000 clones, roughly 65% of them seen just once. Expansion of antigen-specific CD4+ T cells with viral peptide pools was carried out by the ViraFEST assay before sequencing. Isolation of CD4+ T cells took place after approximately 10 days of culture. Infection dated between March and December 2020, before the Alpha, Beta and Delta variants reached the United States. Study findings and constraints: At late timepoints after vaccination, vaccine- and infection-induced clones shrank markedly.

The chain carries TRBV4-2 and TRBJ2-1; TRBD1 agrees at 11 bases. The sample here was CD4+ T cells from PBMCs cultured with a peptide pool, taken before COVID-19 vaccination. The sequence derives from a human donor who had a prior SARS-CoV-2 infection. CDR3 protein: CASSQTGTGGYNEQFF. The CDR3 coding sequence is TGTGCCAGCAGCCAGACCGGGACAGGGGGGTACAATGAGCAGTTCTTC.